These T cell receptor beta chains were read from a single sample in a study of CD8 T cells in Susac syndrome. TCRdb recomputed calls from the immunoSEQ multiplex PCR reads with MiXCR, one row per CDR3 protein. The sample yields 140,000 to 150,000 distinct CDR3 sequences, approximately 94% seen once. Sequencing was done on a sample of CD4+ T cells from PBMCs. The receptors were gathered from a human donor with Susac syndrome. Both conserved end residues are part of each CDR3. The D gene is left open where the match is weak. Not every row has a clone size; where given, it reads once, few, many or a size class.

>-|TRBJ1-2|-|TRBV12-3/TRBV12-4
TGTGCCAGCAGTTCTTCAGGGAGATATGGCTACACCTTC
CASSSSGRYGYTF
>TRBD1|TRBJ2-2|-|TRBV20-1
TGCAGTGCTAGAGTTGGGACAGGGGGGAACACCGGGGAGCTGTTTTTT
CSARVGTGGNTGELFF
>-|TRBJ2-3|-|TRBV18
TGTGCCAGCTCACCGCAGGACACAGATACGCAGTATTTT
CASSPQDTDTQYF
>-|TRBJ2-1|-|TRBV20-1
TGCAGTGCCCCCGGCGGAGGGGAGCAGTTCTTC
CSAPGGGEQFF
>TRBD1|TRBJ1-2|-|TRBV29-1
TGCAGCGTTGAAGCCATTTCGCGGACAGGGGTATTTGGCTACACCTTC
CSVEAISRTGVFGYTF
>TRBD1|TRBJ1-5|-|TRBV12-3/TRBV12-4
TGTGCCAGCAGGCTCGGGGGACAGAATAATCAGCCCCAGCATTTT
CASRLGGQNNQPQHF
>-|TRBJ1-2|-|TRBV20-1
TGCAGTGCTAGAGTTCCCCCGGGACCAAAATTTCCGGCCTATGGCTACACCTTC
CSARVPPGPKFPAYGYTF
>TRBD1|TRBJ2-1|-|TRBV7-3
TGTGCCAGCAGCTTGGGACAGGGGCACAATGAGCAGTTCTTC
CASSLGQGHNEQFF
>TRBD2|TRBJ2-2|-|TRBV5-1
TGCGCCAGCAGCGTATTTCCCACTAGCGGGGGATCCGGGGAGCTGTTTTTT
CASSVFPTSGGSGELFF
>-|TRBJ1-2|once|TRBV9
TGTGCCAGCAGCGTAGAGGACCGGGGCCGCTATGGCTACACCTTC
CASSVEDRGRYGYTF
>TRBD2|TRBJ2-1|-|TRBV25-1
TGTGCCAGCAGTATTATGGCTAGCGGGAGTCGGAATGAGCAGTTCTTC
CASSIMASGSRNEQFF
>-|TRBJ2-7|-|TRBV3-1
TGTGCCAGCAGCCAAGGCGGGACCCACCTTTACGAGCAGTACTTC
CASSQGGTHLYEQYF
>TRBD1|TRBJ2-2|-|TRBV2
TGTGCCAGCAGTCCCGACAGGGCGAACGGGGAGCTGTTTTTT
CASSPDRANGELFF
>-|TRBJ2-1|-|TRBV3-1
TGTGCCAGCAGCCGGGTCGGGGGAGGCCCCTACAATGAGCAGTTCTTC
CASSRVGGGPYNEQFF
>-|TRBJ2-7|-|TRBV7-2
TGTGCCAGCAGCTTATTGGGGAACTACGAGCAGTACTTC
CASSLLGNYEQYF
>-|TRBJ1-6|-|TRBV9
TGTGCCAGCAGCGATGGCGGGTCACCCCTCCACTTT
CASSDGGSPLHF
>TRBD2|TRBJ2-1|-|TRBV20-1
TGCAGTGCTAGAGGCGAGGGGAGCGGGAGTTTCAATGAGCAGTTCTTC
CSARGEGSGSFNEQFF
>TRBD2|TRBJ2-1|-|TRBV14
TGTGCCAGCAGCCAAGTCGGGAGGGTTTACAATGAGCAGTTCTTC
CASSQVGRVYNEQFF
>-|TRBJ2-6|-|TRBV12-3/TRBV12-4
TGTGCCACCCGGAAGGTTGGGGCCAACGTCCTGACTTTC
CATRKVGANVLTF
>TRBD2|TRBJ2-1|once|TRBV3-1
TGTGCCAGCAGCAGGCGTGGGCTAGCGGGAGATCATGGAGGAAAAAATGAGCAGTTCTTC
CASSRRGLAGDHGGKNEQFF
>TRBD1|TRBJ1-1|-|TRBV13
TGTGCCAGCAGCCACAGGGGACAGGAAGCTTTCTTT
CASSHRGQEAFF
>TRBD2|TRBJ2-5|-|TRBV19
TGTGCCAGTAGATGGACTAGAGGAGAGACCCAGTACTTC
CASRWTRGETQYF
>-|TRBJ2-5|-|TRBV29-1
TGCAGCGCCCAAGGGTTAAACAGGGCCGAGACCCAGTACTTC
CSAQGLNRAETQYF
>-|TRBJ2-5|-|TRBV27
TGTGCCAGCAGTTTATTTGGGCCAACAATCCGATTGGGGGGCCAAGAGACCCAGTACTTC
CASSLFGPTIRLGGQETQYF
>-|TRBJ1-1|-|TRBV12-3/TRBV12-4
TGTGCCAGCAGTCATGGAAGTGGCACTGAAGCTTTCTTT
CASSHGSGTEAFF
>TRBD1|TRBJ1-2|-|TRBV4-1
TGCGCCAGCAGCCAAGATGAGGGGGCCCCTGGTGGCTACACCTTC
CASSQDEGAPGGYTF
>-|TRBJ2-6|-|TRBV14
TGTGCCAGCAGCCAACCATCAGGGGACCGATCCTCTGGGGCCAACGTCCTGACTTTC
CASSQPSGDRSSGANVLTF
>-|TRBJ2-2|-|TRBV29-1
TGCAGCGTTGGACGGGGTCCGGGGACCGGGGAGCTGTTTTTT
CSVGRGPGTGELFF
>TRBD1|TRBJ1-1|-|TRBV7-6
TGTGCCAGCAGCTTATCCGGACAGGCTAAGAACACTGAAGCTTTCTTT
CASSLSGQAKNTEAFF
>-|TRBJ2-1|once|TRBV18
TGTGCCAGCTCACCAGTGGCCGGGGAGCAGTTCTTC
CASSPVAGEQFF
>-|TRBJ1-5|-|TRBV21-1
TGTGCCAGCAGAAAAGGATATCGGCCCCAGCATTTT
CASRKGYRPQHF
>-|TRBJ2-3|once|TRBV24-1
TGTGCCACCAGTGATCCGAGGGCCACAGATACGCAGTATTTT
CATSDPRATDTQYF
>-|TRBJ2-7|-|TRBV20-1
TGCAGTGCTAGAGAGGGACCCAACCCCTACGAGCAGTACTTC
CSAREGPNPYEQYF
>-|TRBJ2-3|-|TRBV20-1
TGCAGTGCTAGCGGATGGGACTTTACAGATACGCAGTATTTT
CSASGWDFTDTQYF
>-|TRBJ2-3|-|TRBV15
TGTGCCACCAGCAGGGACTACACAGATACGCAGTATTTT
CATSRDYTDTQYF
>-|TRBJ2-3|-|TRBV5-1
TGCGCCAGCAGGGTAGCGAGCACAGATACGCAGTATTTT
CASRVASTDTQYF
>-|TRBJ2-3|-|TRBV20-1
TGCAGTGCTAGTACCGAAGGCACAGATACGCAGTATTTT
CSASTEGTDTQYF
>-|TRBJ1-1|-|TRBV29-1
TGCAGCGTTGATACTCCGCTGGGGACTGAAGCTTTCTTT
CSVDTPLGTEAFF
>-|TRBJ1-1|-|TRBV12-3/TRBV12-4
TGTGCCAGCAGCTCCCGGGGTGCGACTGAAGCTTTCTTT
CASSSRGATEAFF
>-|TRBJ2-3|-|TRBV29-1
TGCAGCGTTGAAAAGGCGGACTTCACGCAGTATTTT
CSVEKADFTQYF
>-|TRBJ2-1|-|TRBV3-1
TGTGCCAGCAGCCGCCGCAGTTTAGGTGAGCAGTTCTTC
CASSRRSLGEQFF
>-|TRBJ2-3|-|TRBV21-1
TGTGCCAGCAGCCCACTCGGGACCGCAGATACGCAGTATTTT
CASSPLGTADTQYF
>-|TRBJ2-3|-|TRBV18
TGTGCCAGCTCACCACCGAAGGAATCTAGAAGCACAGATACGCAGTATTTT
CASSPPKESRSTDTQYF
>-|TRBJ2-1|-|TRBV12-3/TRBV12-4
TGTGCCAGCAGCTTACAGGGCCACAATGAGCAGTTCTTC
CASSLQGHNEQFF
>TRBD2|TRBJ2-7|-|TRBV25-1
TGTGCCGCTTATCCGGGACTAGCGCCAACCTACGAGCAGTACTTC
CAAYPGLAPTYEQYF
>-|TRBJ1-5|-|TRBV20-1
TGCAGTGCTAGGACCGGGACACTCGATCAGCCCCAGCATTTT
CSARTGTLDQPQHF